The clone carrying this TCR beta chain was picked up many times. Stated time point: patch test 3, about 24 weeks after DPC sensitization. Treatment described: therapeutic diphenylcyclopropenone sensitization with weekly scalp DPC. Alopecia patients between 18 and 70 years old and suitable for DPC were used as donors. The data were taken from a study of human T cells and chemical hapten exposure. Study information: Sensitizing treatment utilized 2% DPC over a roughly 2 cm by roughly 2 cm portion of upper inner arm skin.

The library labeled individual cDNA molecules by adding unique molecular identifiers to them. One entry per CDR3 protein, called by TCRdb with MiXCR from the RACE reads. The sample lists approximately 86,000 distinct CDR3 sequences, roughly 11% seen once, with roughly 1% in the top ten. The TCR originated in a woman under 40 with alopecia areata. Some clones in this sample may be carry-over from other donors' samples. The material sequenced was whole blood, taken in connection with sensitization to the hapten diphenylcyclopropenone (DPC).

Here the CDR3 reads CASSFQQGAFYGYTF. The CDR3 bases are TGTGCCAGCAGCTTTCAACAGGGGGCCTTCTATGGCTACACCTTC. The V gene is TRBV5-8, the J gene TRBJ1-2; 9 nucleotides agree with TRBD1. The V and J ends lost 2 bases and 4 bases, in that order; junction bases with no gene match: 6. The length of the CDR3 is 15 residues. Germline CDR1 reads SGHTS; CDR2 reads YDEGEE. The whole variable domain, remainder taken from reference TRBV5-8 and TRBJ1-2, is EAGVTQSPTHLIKTRGQQATLRCSPISGHTSVYWYQQALGLGLQFLLWYDEGEERNRGNFPPRFSGRQFPNYSSELNVNALELEDSALYLCASSFQQGAFYGYTFGSGTRLTVV.